The 3 T cell receptor beta chains below were found in one sample sequenced in a study of blood T cell repertoires in COVID-19. Clones were sequenced by immunoSEQ multiplex PCR, and TCRdb holds only the in-frame ones, with some missing. The table lists about 99,000 clones, 75% to 90% of them singletons. Sequencing input: peripheral blood. Receptors originate from a human donor in a cohort sampled during active COVID-19.

The J gene is TRBJ1-2, the V gene TRBV27, with D possibly matching TRBD1 (5 bases). The CDR3 has 13 amino acids. The ends were cut back, 5 bases at V and 10 bases at J, with 17 bases in the middle. Germline V CDR1 and CDR2: MNHEY, SMNVEV (reference sequence). The CDR3 protein is CASSPTPGLAYTF. For the CDR3, the DNA is TGTGCCAGCAGTCCCACTCCGGGACTGGCCTACACCTTC.

J is TRBJ2-1 and V is TRBV9; 14 bases line up with TRBD2. CDR1 and CDR2 (germline): SGDLS, YYNGEE. CDR3 length: 16 residues. The J segment lost 7 bases and the V segment lost 1 base, leaving 4 bases of the junction unmatched. Written as DNA, the CDR3 is TGTGCCAGCAGCGTACGGACTAGCGGGGGGATAAATGAGCAGTTCTTC. Translation gives CASSVRTSGGINEQFF.

The rearrangement joins TRBV4-3 to TRBJ2-7; no firm D call. Trimming took 1 base from V and 0 from J, leaving 4 bases between them. Per germline, CDR1 LGHNA and CDR2 YSLEER. This CDR3 region has 13 residues. The CDR3 region has the DNA TGCGCCAGCAGCCAAGTAATCTCCTACGAGCAGTACTTC. It encodes CASSQVISYEQYF.